This T cell receptor beta chain emerged from a study of T cell responses to AZD1222 COVID-19 vaccine. The CDR3 runs 15 residues. Germline CDR1 reads LGHDT; CDR2 reads YNNKEL (reference sequence). V was pared by 1 base and J by 1 base, with 1 base of the junction left unmatched. Here immunoSEQ multiplex PCR was the method, and the copy in TCRdb shows in-frame clones only, minus some. The sample contains 160,000 or so clones, 90% of which appear only once. V and J are TRBV3-1 (or the pseudogene TRBV3-2) and TRBJ1-3, with TRBD1 matching over 7 bases. The sequence derives from an adult in good health. The sample in question was peripheral blood, obtained on day 0 of AZD1222 vaccination. The CDR3 is CASSQGQGSGNTIYF. Written as DNA, the CDR3 is TGTGCCAGCAGCCAAGGACAGGGTTCTGGAAACACCATATATTTT.